A selection of T cell receptor beta chains follows, all from one sample in a study of OX40 agonist ivuxolimab in advanced cancers. Profiled with immunoSEQ multiplex PCR; TCRdb holds only in-frame clones, not every one. The sample contains tens of thousands of clones, over 85% of which appear only once. The specimen was CD4+ or CD8+ T cells sorted from blood, collected in a trial of the OX40 agonist ivuxolimab. These receptors were taken from an adult with an advanced solid tumor such as melanoma, head and neck, liver or kidney cancer. Both conserved end residues are part of each CDR3. Fields, in order: D gene, J gene, clone size, V gene, CDR3 protein, CDR3 DNA. D genes are given only for firm matches. Only part of the rows carry a size: once, few, many, or a class if the clone is expanded.

TRBD1 | TRBJ1-2 | - | TRBV19 | CASIGGQGPLHGYTF | TGTGCCAGTATCGGAGGACAGGGGCCTTTGCATGGCTACACCTTC
TRBD1 | TRBJ1-2 | - | TRBV4-3 | CASSQQGAHGYTF | TGCGCCAGCAGCCAGCAGGGGGCTCATGGCTACACCTTC
- | TRBJ1-5 | - | TRBV14 | CASSGRGETPQHF | TGTGCCAGCAGCGGAAGGGGAGAAACTCCCCAGCATTTT
TRBD1 | TRBJ2-5 | - | TRBV7-8 | CASSLGTGGRETQYF | TGTGCCAGCAGCTTAGGGACAGGGGGCAGGGAGACCCAGTACTTC
- | TRBJ1-1 | - | TRBV27 | CASSLEPLGVSEAFF | TGTGCCAGCAGTTTAGAACCCCTCGGCGTGAGTGAAGCTTTCTTT
- | TRBJ1-5 | - | TRBV7-8 | CASSLGGFSNQPQHF | TGTGCCAGCAGCTTAGGAGGTTTTAGCAATCAGCCCCAGCATTTT
- | TRBJ2-1 | - | TRBV6-5 | CASSYSMQGNEQFF | TGTGCCAGCAGTTACTCGATGCAGGGCAATGAGCAGTTCTTC
- | TRBJ1-2 | - | TRBV5-1 | CASSLAFRGPDPGGYTF | TGCGCCAGCAGCTTGGCTTTTAGGGGTCCGGATCCCGGCGGCTACACCTTC
- | TRBJ2-2 | - | TRBV7-9 | CASSSPEWEAKPRELFF | TGTGCCAGCAGCTCGCCCGAGTGGGAGGCTAAACCTCGGGAGCTGTTTTTT
- | TRBJ1-2 | - | TRBV30 | CAWTSGDNYGYTF | TGTGCCTGGACCAGCGGGGATAACTATGGCTACACCTTC
- | TRBJ1-5 | - | TRBV5-6 | CASSLLGNQPQHF | TGTGCCAGCAGCTTGTTGGGGAATCAGCCCCAGCATTTT
- | TRBJ2-1 | - | TRBV7-8 | CASSAFQGNNEQFF | TGTGCCAGCAGCGCCTTTCAGGGAAACAATGAGCAGTTCTTC
- | TRBJ2-1 | - | TRBV7-6 | CASSSPRNFSSEQFF | TGTGCCAGCAGCTCACCCAGAAACTTTAGTAGTGAGCAGTTCTTC
TRBD2 | TRBJ2-1 | - | TRBV7-3 | CASSLNPSLAGAGNEQFF | TGTGCCAGCAGCTTAAACCCGTCTCTAGCGGGAGCGGGTAATGAGCAGTTCTTC
- | TRBJ2-7 | - | TRBV4-3 | CASSQGKDPGPTYEQYF | TGCGCCAGCAGCCAAGGGAAGGATCCGGGACCGACCTACGAGCAGTACTTC
TRBD2 | TRBJ2-3 | - | TRBV9 | CASSLGLAGGEEQYF | TGTGCCAGCAGCCTTGGACTAGCGGGGGGAGAAGAGCAGTATTTT
- | TRBJ1-1 | - | TRBV4-1 | CASSQEWGTDTEAFF | TGCGCCAGCAGCCAAGAGTGGGGGACGGACACTGAAGCTTTCTTT
TRBD1 | TRBJ2-7 | - | TRBV6-5 | CASTAQGTVYEQYF | TGTGCCAGCACCGCACAGGGGACGGTGTACGAGCAGTACTTC
- | TRBJ2-5 | - | TRBV10-2 | CASSESRRLGFQYF | TGCGCCAGCAGTGAGTCGCGCAGGTTGGGGTTCCAGTACTTC
TRBD2 | TRBJ2-7 | - | TRBV7-8 | CASSLGAGLVLDEQYF | TGTGCCAGCAGCTTAGGGGCGGGACTAGTGTTAGACGAGCAGTACTTC
TRBD2 | TRBJ2-3 | - | TRBV19 | CASSPLAGVTDTQYF | TGTGCCAGTAGTCCCCTAGCGGGAGTTACAGATACGCAGTATTTT
TRBD1 | TRBJ2-3 | once | TRBV27 | CASSLPPRDRSYTDTQYF | TGTGCCAGCAGTTTACCACCCCGGGACAGGTCCTACACAGATACGCAGTATTTT
TRBD2 | TRBJ2-1 | - | TRBV27 | CASRFAGGYNEQFF | TGTGCCAGCAGGTTCGCGGGGGGTTACAATGAGCAGTTCTTC
TRBD2 | TRBJ2-7 | - | TRBV4-3 | CASSQGLAGAIYEQYF | TGCGCCAGCAGCCAAGGGTTAGCGGGAGCCATCTACGAGCAGTACTTC
- | TRBJ2-2 | - | TRBV6-1 | CASSERIGTMNTGELFF | TGTGCCAGCAGTGAGCGGATAGGCACTATGAACACCGGGGAGCTGTTTTTT
- | TRBJ1-1 | - | TRBV27 | CASSLRYRVGGGLNTEAFF | TGTGCCAGCAGTTTACGCTACCGGGTGGGAGGGGGGTTGAACACTGAAGCTTTCTTT
- | TRBJ1-4 | - | TRBV25-1 | CASSEYFWGRDGNEKLFF | TGTGCCAGCAGTGAATATTTCTGGGGCAGAGATGGTAATGAAAAACTGTTTTTT